These 6 T cell receptor beta chains were sequenced from one sample in a study of blood T cell repertoires in COVID-19. The repertoire was sequenced with immunoSEQ multiplex PCR; TCRdb's copy has only in-frame clones and lacks some. This table holds 250,000 to 350,000 clones, 85% to 90% found once. Specimen: PBMCs or T cells enriched from blood (not recorded which). Receptors originate from a woman younger than 35 who had recovered from COVID-19.

The J gene is TRBJ2-7, the V gene TRBV12-3 or TRBV12-4, with unresolved D. V dropped 5 bases and J dropped 2 bases, with 4 bases sitting between them. CDR3 length equals 11 residues. CDR3 in DNA: TGTGCCAGCAGTCCCGCCTACGAGCAGTACTTC. This codes for CASSPAYEQYF.

The gene calls are TRBV5-8 and TRBJ2-3; 13 bases are a match to TRBD2. The CDR3 consists of 16 residues. J was trimmed by 1 base and V by 4 bases; bases with no gene match: 3. In germline, CDR1 is SGHTS, CDR2 YDEGEE. As DNA, the CDR3 is TGTGCCAGCAGCCTCGGACTAGCGGGGGGCACAGATACGCAGTATTTT. It is translated as CASSLGLAGGTDTQYF.

V gene TRBV10-3 combines with J gene TRBJ1-2, with D unclear. V shed 2 bases and J shed 8 bases, with 15 bases lying between them. The germline V gene encodes CDR1 ENHRY and CDR2 SYGVKD. This CDR3 spans 14 amino acids. This chain's CDR3 is CAISELSEGGGYTF. CDR3 nucleotide sequence: TGTGCCATCAGTGAGCTCTCGGAGGGAGGGGGCTACACCTTC.

The V call is TRBV6-5, the J call TRBJ2-5, with D perhaps TRBD2 (5 bases). Trimming took 7 bases from V and 2 from J, leaving 11 bases between them. CDR3 size: 13 residues. Germline V lookup: CDR1 MNHEY, CDR2 SVGAGI. The CDR3 DNA sequence: TGTGCCAGCACCCGGACTTTACAAGAGACCCAGTACTTC. It is translated as CASTRTLQETQYF.

The chain couples TRBV18 to TRBJ1-2; no definite D call. The V and J ends lost 0 bases and 4 bases respectively, with 9 bases between them. Per the germline V gene, CDR1 is KGHSH and CDR2 is LQKENI. The CDR3 has 14 residues. The CDR3 DNA is TGTGCCAGCTCACCACCCGCGGTTTCCTATGGCTACACCTTC. The encoded protein is CASSPPAVSYGYTF.

This clone was observed a single time. CDR3 sequence: CASSAGGSSNQPQHF. The DNA for the CDR3 is TGCGCCAGCAGTGCAGGGGGCTCTAGCAATCAGCCCCAGCATTTT. This chain links TRBV10-2 with TRBJ1-5, with 8 bases matching TRBD1. The germline V gene has CDR1 WSHSY and CDR2 SAAADI. The CDR3 has 15 amino acids. J lost 0 bases, V lost 4 bases, and 2 bases had no gene match.